This T cell receptor (beta chain) was documented in a study of blood T cell repertoires in COVID-19. After removal of 4 bases from V and 0 bases from J, the junction contained 14 bases not matched to a gene. CDR3 size: 18 residues. Germline assignment: CDR1 SGHDT and CDR2 YYEEEE. Profiling relied on immunoSEQ multiplex PCR, and the TCRdb table lists in-frame clones only, not all of them. The sample lists some 90,000 clones, roughly nine tenths occurring once. The material sequenced was peripheral blood. The receptor was derived from a man in his forties or fifties with acute or convalescent COVID-19. The chain carries TRBV5-6 and TRBJ1-2, with TRBD1 identical over 8 bases. The DNA of the CDR3 is TGTGCCAGCAGCAAACTGACAGGGGCCAGAGCTTCTAACTATGGCTACACCTTC. This sequence encodes CASSKLTGARASNYGYTF.